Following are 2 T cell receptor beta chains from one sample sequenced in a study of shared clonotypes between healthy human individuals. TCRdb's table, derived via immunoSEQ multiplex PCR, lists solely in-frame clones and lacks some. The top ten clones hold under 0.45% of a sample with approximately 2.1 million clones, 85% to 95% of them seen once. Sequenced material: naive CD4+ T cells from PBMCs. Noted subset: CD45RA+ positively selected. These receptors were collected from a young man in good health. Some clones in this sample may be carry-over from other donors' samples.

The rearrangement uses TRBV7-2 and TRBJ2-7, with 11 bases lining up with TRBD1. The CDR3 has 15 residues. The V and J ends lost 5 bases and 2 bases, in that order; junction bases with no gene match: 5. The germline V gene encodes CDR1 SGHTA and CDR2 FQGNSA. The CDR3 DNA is TGTGCCAGCAGCCAGCAGGGACAGGGGGCCTACGAGCAGTACTTC. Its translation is CASSQQGQGAYEQYF. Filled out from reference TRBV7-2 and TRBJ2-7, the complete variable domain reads GAGVSQSPSNKVTEKGKDVELRCDPISGHTALYWYRQSLGQGLEFLIYFQGNSAPDKSGLPSDRFSAERTGGSVSTLTIQRTQQEDSAVYLCASSQQGQGAYEQYFGPGTRLTVT.

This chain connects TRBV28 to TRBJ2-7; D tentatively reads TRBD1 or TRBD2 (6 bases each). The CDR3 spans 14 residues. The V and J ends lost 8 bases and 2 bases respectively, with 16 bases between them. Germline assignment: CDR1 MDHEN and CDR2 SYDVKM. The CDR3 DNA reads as TGTGCCAGCGTCCGCGGGACACCGACCTACGAGCAGTACTTC. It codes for CASVRGTPTYEQYF. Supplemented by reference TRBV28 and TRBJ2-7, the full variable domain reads DVKVTQSSRYLVKRTGEKVFLECVQDMDHENMFWYRQDPGLGLRLIYFSYDVKMKEKGDIPEGYSVSREKKERFSLILESASTNQTSMYLCASVRGTPTYEQYFGPGTRLTVT.